This T cell receptor beta chain was recorded in a study of T-cell reconstitution after alpha-beta-depleted transplantation in children. The TCRbeta library incorporated unique molecular identifiers. TCRdb redid the calling of the PCR reads with MiXCR, one entry per CDR3 protein. The table records about 480,000 distinct CDR3 sequences, around an eighth of them present only once. This CDR3 has 13 residues. V shed 2 bases and J shed 11 bases, with 15 bases lying between them. The source material was PBMCs from the stem cell graft donor, sampled from the stem cell graft. This receptor was identified in a human donor who donated a stem cell graft to a child with combined immunodeficiency. This chain links TRBV12-3 or TRBV12-4 with TRBJ1-1; D is unclear. CDR3 amino acids: CASSLQESLGAFF. The CDR3 DNA reads TGTGCCAGCAGTTTACAGGAGTCCTTAGGGGCTTTCTTT.